The rows below give T cell receptor beta chains drawn from one sample of a study of cytomegalovirus exposure and HLA in healthy donors. Sequencing used immunoSEQ multiplex PCR; TCRdb keeps in-frame clones, though not all of them. The sample table sets out roughly 110,000 clones. Sequencing was performed on PBMCs. The receptors come from a man aged 25-45 years in good health and CMV-seronegative. CDR3s include the opening cysteine and the closing phenylalanine or tryptophan. Each record gives: CDR3 length, D gene, J gene, V gene, CDR3 DNA, CDR3 protein. A D gene is named only where the DNA matches it firmly.

14 | TRBD1 | TRBJ1-4 | TRBV5-1 | TGCGCCAGCAGCCAGACAGGGGGCAGTGAAAAACTGTTTTTT | CASSQTGGSEKLFF
13 | TRBD1 | TRBJ2-5 | TRBV5-4 | TGTGCCAGCAGCCGGACAGGGGAGGAGACCCAGTACTTC | CASSRTGEETQYF
13 | TRBD1 | TRBJ1-2 | TRBV7-9 | TGTGCCAGCAGCAGGACAGGGGACTATGGCTACACCTTC | CASSRTGDYGYTF
15 | TRBD1 | TRBJ2-3 | TRBV2 | TGTGCCAGCAGTAAACGGGACAGGGATACAGATACGCAGTATTTT | CASSKRDRDTDTQYF
14 | TRBD1 | TRBJ2-7 | TRBV5-1 | TGCGCCAGCAGGCGGACAGGGTCCTCCTACGAGCAGTACTTC | CASRRTGSSYEQYF
14 | - | TRBJ2-2 | TRBV9 | TGTGCCAGCACCAGACAGAGGAACACCGGGGAGCTGTTTTTT | CASTRQRNTGELFF
17 | TRBD1 | TRBJ2-7 | TRBV27 | TGTGCCAGCAGCCCCGCCAGACAGGGAAGGAAGAACTACGAGCAGTACTTC | CASSPARQGRKNYEQYF
17 | - | TRBJ2-6 | TRBV7-9 | TGTGCCAGCAGCTTAGCGTTGGGGGCGCAGGGGGCCAACGTCCTGACTTTC | CASSLALGAQGANVLTF
16 | TRBD1 | TRBJ1-1 | TRBV7-9 | TGTGCCAGCAGTTTGAAACAGGGGGAAAATTCGGATGAAGCTTTCTTT | CASSLKQGENSDEAFF
13 | - | TRBJ2-5 | TRBV6-1 | TGTGCCAGCAGTCTGGGGCCCCGGGAGACCCAGTACTTC | CASSLGPRETQYF
16 | - | TRBJ2-7 | TRBV15 | TGTGCCACCAGCAGAGAGACATTCAGGGGTTCCTACGAGCAGTACTTC | CATSRETFRGSYEQYF
16 | TRBD1 | TRBJ2-1 | TRBV5-1 | TGCGCCAGCAGCCGAACCTACGGACAGGTATTAGATGAGCAGTTCTTC | CASSRTYGQVLDEQFF
15 | TRBD2 | TRBJ2-3 | TRBV7-3 | TGTGCCAGCAGCCCCTCGGGGCGGGGGAGGGATACGCAGTATTTT | CASSPSGRGRDTQYF
15 | - | TRBJ1-2 | TRBV5-6 | TGTGCCAGCAGCTTGGAGGCTGGACAATACTATGGCTACACCTTC | CASSLEAGQYYGYTF
13 | - | TRBJ1-1 | TRBV5-1 | TGCGCCAGCAGCCTACAGGGAAAGACTGAAGCTTTCTTT | CASSLQGKTEAFF
15 | TRBD1 | TRBJ2-5 | TRBV5-4 | TGTGCCAGCAGCTGGCGCGAGGGACAGGGCGGGCCCCAGTACTTC | CASSWREGQGGPQYF
14 | - | TRBJ1-5 | TRBV25-1 | TGTGCCAGCAGTGAGACCGACAGTAATCGGCCCCAGCATTTT | CASSETDSNRPQHF
14 | TRBD1 | TRBJ1-2 | TRBV11-2 | TGTGCCAGCAGCTCGGGGACAGGGACCTATGGCTACACCTTC | CASSSGTGTYGYTF